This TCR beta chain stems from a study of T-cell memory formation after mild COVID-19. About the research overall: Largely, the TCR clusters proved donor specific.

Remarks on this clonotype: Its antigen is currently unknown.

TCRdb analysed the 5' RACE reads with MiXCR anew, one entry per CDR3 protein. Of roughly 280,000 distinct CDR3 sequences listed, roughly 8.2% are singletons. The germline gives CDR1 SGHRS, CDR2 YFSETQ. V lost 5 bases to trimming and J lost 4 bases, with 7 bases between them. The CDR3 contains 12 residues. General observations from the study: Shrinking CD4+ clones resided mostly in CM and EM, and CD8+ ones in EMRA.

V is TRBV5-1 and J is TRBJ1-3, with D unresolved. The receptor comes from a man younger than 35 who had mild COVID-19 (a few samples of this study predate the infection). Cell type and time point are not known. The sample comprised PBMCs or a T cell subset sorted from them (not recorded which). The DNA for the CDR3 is TGCGCCAGCAGTCGGGAAGGAAACACCATATATTTT. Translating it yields CASSREGNTIYF.